This TCR beta chain derives from a study of T cell responses to AZD1222 COVID-19 vaccine. CDR3 length: 14 residues. Here immunoSEQ multiplex PCR was the method, and the copy in TCRdb shows in-frame clones only, minus some. Here the sample spans fewer than 100,000 clones, about four fifths being singletons. The chain has TRBV12-1 and TRBJ2-2; no DNA check was done on the table's D call, TRBD2. TRBV12-1 is a pseudogene. The clonotype was recovered from an adult who received the AZD1222 COVID-19 vaccine. This sample comprised peripheral blood, obtained 28 days after the second AZD1222 dose. The CDR3 reads CASSSGGNTGELFF. CDR3 DNA: TGTGCCAGCAGCTCAGGAGGCAACACCGGGGAGCTGTTTTTT.